This record looks at one T cell receptor (beta chain) sequence and its context. Its cognate antigen is unknown. The data are from a study of monozygotic twins with inflammatory bowel disease. The CDR3 sequence is 15 residues long. Germline CDR1 reads SEHNR; CDR2 reads FQNEAQ (reference sequence). The study's findings and limits: The study found lower TCRbeta diversity (inverse Simpson) in IBD patients than in healthy co-twins.

TCRdb re-called the 5' RACE reads and gives one entry per CDR3 protein, without DNA. The sample holds approximately 400,000 distinct CDR3 sequences. This clonotype originated in a human donor with ulcerative colitis or Crohn's disease, or a healthy co-twin of an affected twin (not recorded which). This chain connects TRBV7-9 to TRBJ2-4; the TCRdb call, TRBD1, lacks DNA for checking. Sequencing used blood. CDR3 protein: CASSLRGDTKNIQYF.